A single sample gave rise to the 13 T cell receptor beta chains below, sequenced in a study of blood T cell repertoires in COVID-19. Libraries were prepared by immunoSEQ multiplex PCR; TCRdb keeps only in-frame clonotypes and omits some of them. The sample lists about 440,000 clones, about 89% seen once, with 4% to 5.5% in the top ten. The sample consisted of peripheral blood. Source of these receptors: a woman younger than 45 with acute or convalescent COVID-19.

This chain joins TRBV6-5 and TRBJ1-1, with TRBD1 matching 7 bases. Germline CDR1 is MNHEY and CDR2 is SVGAGI. The V segment lost 2 bases and the J segment 1 base; nucleotides outside the gene matches: 4. This CDR3 contains 15 residues. The CDR3 protein is CASSYRDSRNTEAFF. The CDR3 region has the DNA TGTGCCAGCAGTTACAGGGACAGCAGGAACACTGAAGCTTTCTTT.

The chain is built from TRBV28 and TRBJ2-7; TRBD1 might be the D (6 bases). Between the trimmed V and J ends, which lost 9 bases and 3 bases, there was a span of 18 bases. Per germline, CDR1 MDHEN and CDR2 SYDVKM. The CDR3 is made up of 14 amino acids. The CDR3 sequence: CASIQGMGVYEQYF. CDR3 nucleotide sequence: TGTGCCAGTATACAGGGAATGGGGGTCTACGAGCAGTACTTC.

About this clone: Other DNA variants within this sample encode the same CDR3. This chain joins TRBV6-5 and TRBJ2-7; D is uncertain. Looked up from germline, CDR1 is MNHEY and CDR2 is SVGAGI. The length of the CDR3 is 11 residues. Trimming removed 5 bases at V and 2 bases at J, with 4 bases between. CDR3 nucleotides: TGTGCCAGCAGTCAAACCTACGAGCAGTACTTC. Its translation: CASSQTYEQYF.

The CDR3 nucleotides are TGTGCCAGCAGAGGCGGGGGGGCAGATACGCAGTATTTT. Its protein product is CASRGGGADTQYF. The chain links TRBV28 to TRBJ2-3; 9 bases line up with TRBD2. The germline V gene encodes CDR1 MDHEN and CDR2 SYDVKM. The CDR3 covers 13 residues. Unmatched junction bases numbered 2, after V lost 6 bases and J lost 4 bases.

CDR3 nucleotide sequence: TGTGCCTGGGGGATCGGGACAGGGGGGAACACCATATATTTT. Its protein product is CAWGIGTGGNTIYF. The chain employs TRBV30 and TRBJ1-3; 11 bases are a match to TRBD1. Germline trimming cut 5 bases from V and 7 bases from J; bases unmatched to any gene: 7. The length of the CDR3 is 14 residues. In germline, CDR1 is GTSNPN, CDR2 SVGIG (reference sequence).

The chain carries TRBV10-3 and TRBJ2-7; possibly TRBD1 for D (6 bases). The germline V gene has CDR1 ENHRY and CDR2 SYGVKD. Between the trimmed V and J ends, which lost 0 bases and 2 bases, there was a span of 11 bases. This CDR3 has 15 amino acids. The CDR3 DNA sequence: TGTGCCATCAGTGAGTCCCGGGACAAAACCTACGAGCAGTACTTC. Translation gives CAISESRDKTYEQYF.

In this sample, this clone turned up once. The CDR3 coding sequence is TGTGCCAGCAGCCTTCCGAGGGCAGAAGAGACCCAGTACTTC. Translation: CASSLPRAEETQYF. The chain couples TRBV3-1 (or the pseudogene TRBV3-2) to TRBJ2-5; possible D gene TRBD2, 5 bases. Germline V CDR1 and CDR2: LGHDT, YNNKEL (reference sequence). The V and J ends lost 4 bases and 3 bases respectively, with 12 bases between them. The CDR3 sequence is 14 residues long.

CDR3 DNA: TGTGCCAGCAGTGAAGAACCTCGACTAGCGGGGGGGCGGACCTATAGCACAGATACGCAGTATTTT. Translated: CASSEEPRLAGGRTYSTDTQYF. The chain uses TRBV6-1 and TRBJ2-3; 14 positions agree with TRBD2. Trimming cost V 1 base and J 0 bases; bases outside gene matches: 15. The CDR3 length is 22 residues. The germline CDR1 and CDR2 sequences are MNHNS and SASEGT.

The chain uses TRBV5-1 and TRBJ2-5, with D tentatively TRBD1 (5 bases). There are 15 residues in the CDR3. Deletions cut 0 bases from V and 3 bases from J, with 12 bases between. The germline V gene encodes CDR1 SGHRS and CDR2 YFSETQ. The CDR3 region has the DNA TGCGCCAGCAGCTTGGGAGGTACAGGAGAAGAGACCCAGTACTTC. It is translated as CASSLGGTGEETQYF.

The rearrangement links TRBV5-4 to TRBJ2-7; 7 bases map to TRBD1. V lost 3 bases, J lost 5 bases, and 8 bases stayed unmatched. The germline CDR1 and CDR2 sequences are SGHNT and YYREEE (reference sequence). CDR3 size: 14 residues. The CDR3 sequence is CASSSATGRNEQYF. The CDR3 DNA reads TGTGCCAGCAGCTCGGCGACAGGGAGAAACGAGCAGTACTTC.

The chain carries TRBV9 and TRBJ2-6; possible D gene TRBD1, 6 bases. V dropped 4 bases and J dropped 3 bases, with 11 bases sitting between them. The germline V gene has CDR1 SGDLS and CDR2 YYNGEE. This CDR3 is 15 amino acids long. CDR3 loop: CASSLDRYGANVLTF. CDR3 nucleotides: TGTGCCAGCAGCCTCGACAGGTATGGGGCCAACGTCCTGACTTTC.

The chain recombines TRBV7-2 with TRBJ2-1; TRBD1 matches at 11 bases. This CDR3 is built from 15 residues. V lost 5 bases and J lost 7; bases outside the gene matches: 7. Germline V gene data show CDR1 as SGHTA and CDR2 as FQGNSA. CDR3 sequence (DNA): TGTGCCAGCAGCCAGGACAGGGGGCTTCGGAATGAGCAGTTCTTC. It is translated as CASSQDRGLRNEQFF.

The chain is built from TRBV5-1 and TRBJ1-2, with 8 bases lining up with TRBD1. Germline V gives CDR1 SGHRS, CDR2 YFSETQ. The CDR3 length is 14 residues. The junction had 4 bases not matched to a gene; V was cut back by 3 bases and J by 3 bases. In DNA form, the CDR3 reads TGCGCCAGCAGCTCTTTACAGGGGGACTATGGCTACACCTTC. Its protein product is CASSSLQGDYGYTF.